This paragraph covers one T cell receptor (beta chain) sequence. The CDR3 consists of 15 residues. The V and J ends lost 7 bases and 4 bases respectively, with 19 bases between them. Germline V CDR1 and CDR2: LNHDA, SQIVND (reference sequence). These data are taken from a study of blood T cell repertoires in COVID-19. Across the whole study: Specimens from acute and convalescent COVID-19 originated in the United States, Italy and Spain. Nucleic acid was either cDNA or gDNA, and it came from T cells, B-cell-depleted T cells, or PBMCs.

Original methodology: Cell counts per sample came from amplifying reference gene primers. Sequencing was performed with immunoSEQ multiplex PCR; in TCRdb, only in-frame clones are kept and a portion is missing. V and J calls and clone size are as listed in that table; D and trimming were resolved from the DNA. The profile shows over 200,000 clones, about 80% of them singletons. The J gene is TRBJ1-2, the V gene TRBV19; no definite D call. Sequencing used peripheral blood. The TCR was taken from a woman aged 80 or over with acute or convalescent COVID-19. The CDR3 protein is CASKLVGQSAYGYTF. In DNA form, the CDR3 reads TGTGCCAGTAAGCTTGTTGGGCAGAGTGCCTATGGCTACACCTTC.